A selection of T cell receptor beta chains follows, all from one sample in a study of T cells in Graves' hyperthyroidism and ophthalmopathy. MiXCR, run by TCRdb on the multiplex PCR reads, gives a single entry per CDR3 protein. The sample records some 570,000 distinct CDR3 sequences, 14% being singletons. Sequencing was done on a sample of blood. The receptors were gathered from a young woman with Graves' ophthalmopathy. The CDR3 runs from the conserved cysteine through the conserved F or W. Fields, in order: clone size, V gene, J gene, D gene, CDR3 DNA, CDR3 protein. A D gene is named only where the DNA matches it firmly. Clone size is shown for a subset of rows, as once, few, many or a class of expanded clone.

abundance: -
v_gene: TRBV24-1
j_gene: TRBJ1-2
d_gene: TRBD1
CDR3nt: TGTGCCACCGCCGACCGGGACAGGGGGCAATGGGGCTACACCTTC
CDR3aa: CATADRDRGQWGYTF

abundance: many
v_gene: TRBV30
j_gene: TRBJ2-1
d_gene: -
CDR3nt: TGTGCCTGGACCAAATCCAGCTCCTACAATGAGCAGTTCTTC
CDR3aa: CAWTKSSSYNEQFF

abundance: -
v_gene: TRBV12-3/TRBV12-4
j_gene: TRBJ2-1
d_gene: TRBD2
CDR3nt: TGTGCCAGCAGTAAGGGACTAGCGGCCCGTGAGCAGTTCTTC
CDR3aa: CASSKGLAAREQFF

abundance: -
v_gene: TRBV6-1
j_gene: TRBJ2-3
d_gene: TRBD1
CDR3nt: TGTGCCAGCAGGTCCGGGACAGGGGGCGTGGATACGCAGTATTTT
CDR3aa: CASRSGTGGVDTQYF

abundance: many
v_gene: TRBV7-9
j_gene: TRBJ2-1
d_gene: -
CDR3nt: TGTGCCAGCAGCTTTGGACCGCCCAATGAGCAGTTCTTC
CDR3aa: CASSFGPPNEQFF

abundance: few
v_gene: TRBV18
j_gene: TRBJ2-3
d_gene: -
CDR3nt: TGTGCCAGCTCACTCGACAGGAGTGGGGGCACAGATACGCAGTATTTT
CDR3aa: CASSLDRSGGTDTQYF

abundance: many
v_gene: TRBV10-3
j_gene: TRBJ2-1
d_gene: TRBD2
CDR3nt: TGTGCCATCAGTGAGCCCCTAGCGGGAGCAGCCGCTGAGCAGTTCTTC
CDR3aa: CAISEPLAGAAAEQFF

abundance: few
v_gene: TRBV12-5
j_gene: TRBJ2-7
d_gene: TRBD1
CDR3nt: TGTGCTAGTGGCCCAGGGGGCCCTACCAGCTACGAGCAGTACTTC
CDR3aa: CASGPGGPTSYEQYF

abundance: many
v_gene: TRBV5-1
j_gene: TRBJ2-3
d_gene: TRBD2
CDR3nt: TGCGCCAGCAGCTATACTAGCGGGATTGCAGATACGCAGTATTTT
CDR3aa: CASSYTSGIADTQYF

abundance: many
v_gene: TRBV11-1
j_gene: TRBJ2-5
d_gene: -
CDR3nt: TGTGCCAGCAGCTTAGCTCCAGGGAAAGAGACCCAGTACTTC
CDR3aa: CASSLAPGKETQYF

abundance: many
v_gene: TRBV29-1
j_gene: TRBJ2-7
d_gene: -
CDR3nt: TGCAGCGTTGAAGGTCAGGGGAAGGGCGTCCGATACGAGCAGTACTTC
CDR3aa: CSVEGQGKGVRYEQYF